Listed below are T cell receptor beta chains from one sample, sequenced in a study of T cells in Graves' hyperthyroidism and ophthalmopathy. TCRdb called the multiplex PCR reads again in MiXCR, with one record for every CDR3 protein. The table records 800,000 or so distinct CDR3 sequences, more than 30% of them present only once. Sequencing was done on a sample of blood. These receptors were taken from a man between 18 and 35 years old with Graves' hyperthyroidism. Each CDR3 is given with its conserved first and last residue. Each record gives: V gene, D gene, clone size, J gene, CDR3 DNA, CDR3 protein. The D gene is left open where the match is weak. Only part of the rows carry a size: once, few, many, or a class if the clone is expanded.

V: TRBV15; D: .; size: .; J: TRBJ1-6; DNA: TGTGCCACCAGCAGGTCCCGGGGGTCACCCCTCCACTTT; CDR3: CATSRSRGSPLHF
V: TRBV7-9; D: TRBD1; size: many; J: TRBJ1-4; DNA: TGTGCCAGCAGCTTAGCGACAGGGGGCGAAGAAAAACTGTTTTTT; CDR3: CASSLATGGEEKLFF
V: TRBV5-1; D: .; size: .; J: TRBJ2-7; DNA: TGCACCAGCAGCTTGGGGTCAGGTCCTCCGTACGAGCAGTACTTC; CDR3: CTSSLGSGPPYEQYF
V: TRBV5-1; D: .; size: .; J: TRBJ2-2; DNA: TGCGCCAGCAGCTTGGTGGTGGAAGGCGGGGAGCTGTTTTTT; CDR3: CASSLVVEGGELFF
V: TRBV2; D: TRBD1; size: .; J: TRBJ1-4; DNA: TGTGCCAGCAGTTTCGGGGCAGGGGGAGGGGAACTGTTTTTT; CDR3: CASSFGAGGGELFF
V: TRBV29-1; D: TRBD1; size: many; J: TRBJ2-7; DNA: TGCAGCGTGGGGACAGGGGGGTACGAGCAGTACTTC; CDR3: CSVGTGGYEQYF
V: TRBV9; D: .; size: .; J: TRBJ2-7; DNA: TGTGCCAGCAGCTCAAACGCGGCGGCCTACGAGCAGTACTTC; CDR3: CASSSNAAAYEQYF
V: TRBV4-1; D: .; size: .; J: TRBJ1-5; DNA: TGCGCCAGCAGCCAAGATAAGACAGCTCTTCAGCCCCAGCATTTT; CDR3: CASSQDKTALQPQHF
V: TRBV7-9; D: TRBD2; size: .; J: TRBJ2-2; DNA: TGTGCCAGCAGCTCTTCACGGGGGGGGCGGACCGGGGAGCTGTTTTTT; CDR3: CASSSSRGGRTGELFF
V: TRBV24-1; D: .; size: many; J: TRBJ2-5; DNA: TGTGCCACCAGTGATTGGGAGGCAGGGTCCCAAGAGACCCAGTACTTC; CDR3: CATSDWEAGSQETQYF
V: TRBV7-2; D: .; size: many; J: TRBJ2-6; DNA: TGTGCCAGCAGCGACCGGGATCTCCTGACTTTC; CDR3: CASSDRDLLTF
V: TRBV20-1; D: .; size: many; J: TRBJ1-4; DNA: TGCAGCGGAGGGCAGGGCCGGGGAAAACTGTTTTTT; CDR3: CSGGQGRGKLFF
V: TRBV25-1; D: TRBD2; size: once; J: TRBJ2-5; DNA: TGTGCCAGCAGTGGGGCGACTAGCGGCCAAGAGACCCAGTACTTC; CDR3: CASSGATSGQETQYF
V: TRBV7-6; D: .; size: few; J: TRBJ1-1; DNA: TGTGCCAGCAGAGGCCCCGGGACACAGAACACTGAAGCTTTCTTT; CDR3: CASRGPGTQNTEAFF
V: TRBV10-3; D: .; size: few; J: TRBJ1-2; DNA: TGTGCCATCAGTCAGACGACAGAGGGCTACACCTTC; CDR3: CAISQTTEGYTF
V: TRBV7-3; D: .; size: .; J: TRBJ2-2; DNA: TGTGCCAGCAGCGTCCGGGCTACAGGGACCGGGGAGCTGTTTTTT; CDR3: CASSVRATGTGELFF
V: TRBV10-3; D: TRBD1; size: .; J: TRBJ2-7; DNA: TGTGCCATCAGTGAGACGGGACAGGCCGGGGAGCAGTACTTC; CDR3: CAISETGQAGEQYF
V: TRBV13; D: TRBD1; size: .; J: TRBJ1-2; DNA: TGTGCCAGCAGCTGGATGACAGGGAGCCCCTATGGCTACACCTTC; CDR3: CASSWMTGSPYGYTF
V: TRBV10-3; D: .; size: few; J: TRBJ1-2; DNA: TGTGCCATCAGTGAGGGATCTGTGGGGTATGGCTACACCTTC; CDR3: CAISEGSVGYGYTF
V: TRBV19; D: TRBD2; size: .; J: TRBJ2-7; DNA: TGTGCCAGTAGTGTTCTAGCGGAAACCTACGAGCAGTACTTC; CDR3: CASSVLAETYEQYF
V: TRBV7-9; D: TRBD2; size: few; J: TRBJ2-7; DNA: TGTGCCAGCAGCTTAGGCCCTAGCGGGAGCCTTACCTACGAGCAGTACTTC; CDR3: CASSLGPSGSLTYEQYF
V: TRBV9; D: .; size: .; J: TRBJ1-6; DNA: TGTGCCAGCAGCGTAGGGGGGGTCCCCTATAATTCACCCCTCCACTTT; CDR3: CASSVGGVPYNSPLHF
V: TRBV12-3/TRBV12-4; D: TRBD1; size: .; J: TRBJ2-7; DNA: TGTGCCAGCAGTCCGGAGAGACAGGGGATAGCCTACGAGCAGTACTTC; CDR3: CASSPERQGIAYEQYF
V: TRBV7-9; D: .; size: few; J: TRBJ1-2; DNA: TGTGCCAGCAGCTTGGGAGTGTTGGACTATGGCTACACCTTC; CDR3: CASSLGVLDYGYTF
V: TRBV19; D: TRBD2; size: once; J: TRBJ2-2; DNA: TGTGCCAGTACCCAGAGCGGGGGGGCCTACACCGGGGAGCTGTTTTTT; CDR3: CASTQSGGAYTGELFF
V: TRBV9; D: .; size: .; J: TRBJ2-7; DNA: TGTGCCAGCAGCCCCCTCGACTCCTCCTACGAGCAGTACTTC; CDR3: CASSPLDSSYEQYF
V: TRBV7-9; D: TRBD1; size: .; J: TRBJ2-7; DNA: TGTGCCAGCAGCTTGGGGGGACAGGGTACCCACGAGCAGTACTTC; CDR3: CASSLGGQGTHEQYF
V: TRBV25-1; D: TRBD1; size: .; J: TRBJ1-6; DNA: TGTGCCAGCAGTGAATCCAGTCAGGGGGGGACAGAATCACCCCTCCACTTT; CDR3: CASSESSQGGTESPLHF
V: TRBV19; D: .; size: many; J: TRBJ1-5; DNA: TGTGCCAGTAGTCCTGCGGGCAGGGGTGGACAGCCCCAGCATTTT; CDR3: CASSPAGRGGQPQHF
V: TRBV10-3; D: TRBD1; size: .; J: TRBJ1-5; DNA: TGTGCCATCAGCGGGGGACAGGGCAAACAGCCCCAGCATTTT; CDR3: CAISGGQGKQPQHF
V: TRBV20-1; D: .; size: few; J: TRBJ2-2; DNA: TGCAGTGCTAGAGAGAAAAGGGCCGGGGAGCTGTTTTTT; CDR3: CSAREKRAGELFF
V: TRBV5-4; D: .; size: few; J: TRBJ2-5; DNA: TGTGCCAGCAGCCTCCCGGGGGACTTCCAAGAGACCCAGTACTTC; CDR3: CASSLPGDFQETQYF
V: TRBV20-1; D: TRBD1; size: few; J: TRBJ2-7; DNA: TGCAGTGCTAGTTACGGGACAGTTTCCTACGAGCAGTACTTC; CDR3: CSASYGTVSYEQYF
V: TRBV9; D: TRBD1; size: few; J: TRBJ2-2; DNA: TGTGCCAGCAGCGACCGGGACAGGGGGTCTTTCGGGGAGCTGTTTTTT; CDR3: CASSDRDRGSFGELFF
V: TRBV5-4; D: .; size: few; J: TRBJ1-1; DNA: TGTGCCAGCAGCTTAATGGGGAAAACGACTGAAGCTTTCTTT; CDR3: CASSLMGKTTEAFF
V: TRBV29-1; D: TRBD1; size: .; J: TRBJ1-2; DNA: TGCAGCGTCCAACAGGGGGACTCAAACTATGGCTACACCTTC; CDR3: CSVQQGDSNYGYTF
V: TRBV20-1; D: .; size: many; J: TRBJ2-5; DNA: TGCAGTGCAAAGCGGACCCAAGAGACCCAGTACTTC; CDR3: CSAKRTQETQYF
V: TRBV20-1; D: TRBD1; size: few; J: TRBJ1-6; DNA: TGCAGTGCTCAAAATAGGGGGCCAAATTCACCCCTCCACTTT; CDR3: CSAQNRGPNSPLHF
V: TRBV7-2; D: .; size: .; J: TRBJ1-1; DNA: TGCGCCAGCAGCCCCCCTCTCGGTCTGGACACTGAAGCTTTCTTT; CDR3: CASSPPLGLDTEAFF
V: TRBV10-2; D: .; size: .; J: TRBJ1-1; DNA: TGCGCCAGCAGAGTCACTGAAGCTCTCTTT; CDR3: CASRVTEALF
V: TRBV10-3; D: .; size: .; J: TRBJ2-5; DNA: TGTGCCATCAGTGTAGAGGTGTGGACCCAGTACTTC; CDR3: CAISVEVWTQYF
V: TRBV29-1; D: TRBD2; size: few; J: TRBJ2-3; DNA: TGCAGCGTTGTCAAGCGGGAACTCACAGATACGCAGTATTTT; CDR3: CSVVKRELTDTQYF
V: TRBV4-1; D: .; size: once; J: TRBJ2-2; DNA: TGCGCCAGCAGCCAAGGGGTCTTCTACACCGGGGAGCTGTTTTTT; CDR3: CASSQGVFYTGELFF
V: TRBV7-7; D: TRBD1; size: .; J: TRBJ2-2; DNA: TGTGCTAGCAGCTTAGCGGGACAGGGGGCGAGGACCGGGGAGCTGTTTTTT; CDR3: CASSLAGQGARTGELFF
V: TRBV15; D: .; size: .; J: TRBJ1-5; DNA: TGTGCCACCAGCTCAATGGACGGTGCCAATCAGCCCCAGCATTTT; CDR3: CATSSMDGANQPQHF
V: TRBV9; D: TRBD1; size: few; J: TRBJ1-1; DNA: TGTGCCAGCAGCGTAGGGACAGGGGTTGGGAACACTGAAGCTTTCTTT; CDR3: CASSVGTGVGNTEAFF
V: TRBV25-1; D: .; size: many; J: TRBJ2-7; DNA: TGTGCCAGCAGTGAATCTATGGACGCCGTGGGCTACGAGCAGTACTTC; CDR3: CASSESMDAVGYEQYF
V: TRBV7-2; D: .; size: many; J: TRBJ2-5; DNA: TGTGCCAGCAGGTTGGAGGGCGGGCCAGAGACCCAGTACTTC; CDR3: CASRLEGGPETQYF
V: TRBV3-1; D: .; size: few; J: TRBJ1-2; DNA: TGTGCCAGCAGTAGGGACGGGGCAACCTATGGCTACACCTTC; CDR3: CASSRDGATYGYTF